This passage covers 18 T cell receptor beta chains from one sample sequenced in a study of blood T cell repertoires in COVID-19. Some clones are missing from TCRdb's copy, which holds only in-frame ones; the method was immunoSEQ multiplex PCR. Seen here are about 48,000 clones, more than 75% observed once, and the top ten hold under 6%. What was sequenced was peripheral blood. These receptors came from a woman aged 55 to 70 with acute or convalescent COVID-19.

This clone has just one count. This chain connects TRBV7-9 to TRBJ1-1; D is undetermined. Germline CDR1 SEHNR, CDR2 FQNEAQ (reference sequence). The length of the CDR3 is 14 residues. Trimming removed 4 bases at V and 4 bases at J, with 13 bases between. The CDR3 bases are TGTGCCAGCAGCTCAACAGCCCTGGGCACTGAAGCTTTCTTT. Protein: CASSSTALGTEAFF.

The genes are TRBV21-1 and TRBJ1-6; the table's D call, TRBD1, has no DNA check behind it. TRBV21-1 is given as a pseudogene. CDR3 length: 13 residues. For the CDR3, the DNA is TGTGCCAGCAGGCAGGGGGCGGCGTCACCCCTCCACTTT. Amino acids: CASRQGAASPLHF.

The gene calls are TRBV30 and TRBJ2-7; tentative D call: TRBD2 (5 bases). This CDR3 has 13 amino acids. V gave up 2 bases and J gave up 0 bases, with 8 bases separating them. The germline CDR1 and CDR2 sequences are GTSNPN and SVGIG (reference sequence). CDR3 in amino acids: CAWSFGLSYEQYF. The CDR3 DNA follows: TGTGCCTGGAGTTTCGGACTCTCCTACGAGCAGTACTTC.

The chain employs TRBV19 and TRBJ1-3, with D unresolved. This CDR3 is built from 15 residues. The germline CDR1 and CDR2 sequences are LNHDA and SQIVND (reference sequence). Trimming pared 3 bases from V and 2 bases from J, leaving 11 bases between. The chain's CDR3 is CASSMSGEAGNTIYF. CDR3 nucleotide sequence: TGTGCCAGTAGTATGTCGGGTGAGGCTGGAAACACCATATATTTT.

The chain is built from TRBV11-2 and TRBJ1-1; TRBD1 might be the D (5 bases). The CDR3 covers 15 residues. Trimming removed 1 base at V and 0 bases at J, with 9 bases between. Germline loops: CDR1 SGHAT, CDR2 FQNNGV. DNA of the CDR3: TGTGCCAGCAGCTTAGCGGCAGGGCTGAACACTGAAGCTTTCTTT. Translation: CASSLAAGLNTEAFF.

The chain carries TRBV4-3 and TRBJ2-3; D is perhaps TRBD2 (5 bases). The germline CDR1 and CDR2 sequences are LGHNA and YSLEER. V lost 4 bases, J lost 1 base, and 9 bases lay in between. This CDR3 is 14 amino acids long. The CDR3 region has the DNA TGCGCCAGCAGCCCCGGGATGGGCACAGATACGCAGTATTTT. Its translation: CASSPGMGTDTQYF.

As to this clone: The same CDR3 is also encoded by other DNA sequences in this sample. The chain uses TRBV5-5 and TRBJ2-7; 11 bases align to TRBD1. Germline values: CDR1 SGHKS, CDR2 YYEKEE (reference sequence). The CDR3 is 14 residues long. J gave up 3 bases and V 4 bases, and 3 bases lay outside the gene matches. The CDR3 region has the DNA TGTGCCAGCAGCCTGGGACAGGGGGGCTACGAGCAGTACTTC. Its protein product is CASSLGQGGYEQYF.

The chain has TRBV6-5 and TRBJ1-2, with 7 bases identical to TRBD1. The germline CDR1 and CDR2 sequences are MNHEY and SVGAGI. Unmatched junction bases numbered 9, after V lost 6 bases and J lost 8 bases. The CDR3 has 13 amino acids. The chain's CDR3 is CASRQTTGKGYTF. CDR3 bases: TGTGCCAGCAGGCAAACGACAGGGAAAGGCTACACCTTC.

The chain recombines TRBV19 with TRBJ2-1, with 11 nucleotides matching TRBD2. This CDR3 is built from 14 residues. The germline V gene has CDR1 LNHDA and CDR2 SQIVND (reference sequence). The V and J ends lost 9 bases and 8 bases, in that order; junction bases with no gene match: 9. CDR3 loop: CASQSTSGRYEQFF. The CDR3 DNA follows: TGTGCCAGCCAATCCACTAGCGGGAGATATGAGCAGTTCTTC.

For the CDR3, the DNA is TGTGCCAGTAGAAGGACTAGCGGGATCTACGAGCAGTACTTC. Translation: CASRRTSGIYEQYF. The gene calls are TRBV19 and TRBJ2-7; 12 bases agree with TRBD2. Germline trimming cut 6 bases from V and 3 bases from J; bases unmatched to any gene: 3. The CDR3 runs 14 residues. Germline CDR1 LNHDA, CDR2 SQIVND (reference sequence).

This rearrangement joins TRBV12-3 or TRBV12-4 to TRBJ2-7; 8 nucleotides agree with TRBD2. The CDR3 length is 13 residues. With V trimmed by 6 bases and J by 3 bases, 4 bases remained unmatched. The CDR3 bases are TGTGCCAGCAGCCCGGGACTAGGCTACGAGCAGTACTTC. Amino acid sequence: CASSPGLGYEQYF.

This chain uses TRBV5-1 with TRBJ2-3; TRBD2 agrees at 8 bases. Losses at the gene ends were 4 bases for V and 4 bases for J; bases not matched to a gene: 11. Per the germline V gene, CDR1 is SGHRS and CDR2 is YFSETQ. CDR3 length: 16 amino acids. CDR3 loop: CASSRTGTSSPDTQYF. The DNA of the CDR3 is TGCGCCAGCAGCCGCACCGGGACTAGTTCCCCAGATACGCAGTATTTT.

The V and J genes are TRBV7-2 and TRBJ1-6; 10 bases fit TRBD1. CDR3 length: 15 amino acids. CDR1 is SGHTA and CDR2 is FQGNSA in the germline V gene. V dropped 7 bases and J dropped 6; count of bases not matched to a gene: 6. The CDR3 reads CASTSRDRGNSPLHF. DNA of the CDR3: TGTGCCAGCACCTCTCGGGACAGGGGTAATTCACCCCTCCACTTT.

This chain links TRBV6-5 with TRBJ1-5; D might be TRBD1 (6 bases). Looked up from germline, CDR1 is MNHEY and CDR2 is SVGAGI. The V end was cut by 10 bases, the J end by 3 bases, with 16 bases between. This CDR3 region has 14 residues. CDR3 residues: CATSASGDNQPQHF. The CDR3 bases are TGTGCCACCAGCGCGTCAGGGGACAATCAGCCCCAGCATTTT.

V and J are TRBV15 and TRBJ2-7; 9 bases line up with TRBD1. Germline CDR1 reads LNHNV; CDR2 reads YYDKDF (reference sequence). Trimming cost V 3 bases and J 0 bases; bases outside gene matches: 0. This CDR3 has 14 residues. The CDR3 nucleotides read TGTGCCACCAGCAGGACAGGGGGCTCCTACGAGCAGTACTTC. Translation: CATSRTGGSYEQYF. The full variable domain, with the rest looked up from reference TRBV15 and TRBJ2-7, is DAMVIQNPRYQVTQFGKPVTLSCSQTLNHNVMYWYQQKSSQAPKLLFHYYDKDFNNEADTPDNFQSRRPNTSFCFLDIRSPGLGDTAMYLCATSRTGGSYEQYFGPGTRLTVT.

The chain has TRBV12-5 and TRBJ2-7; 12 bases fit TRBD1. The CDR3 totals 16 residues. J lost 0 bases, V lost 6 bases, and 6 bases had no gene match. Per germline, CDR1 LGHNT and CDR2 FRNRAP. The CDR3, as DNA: TGTGCTAGTGGCCCCGGGACAGGGGGCCTCTCCTACGAGCAGTACTTC. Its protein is CASGPGTGGLSYEQYF.

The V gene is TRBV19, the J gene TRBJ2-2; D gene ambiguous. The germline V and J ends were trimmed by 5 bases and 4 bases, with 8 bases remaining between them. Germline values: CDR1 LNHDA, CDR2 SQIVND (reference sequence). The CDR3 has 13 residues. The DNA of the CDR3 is TGTGCCAGTAGTTTCGAGAGCACCGGGGAGCTGTTTTTT. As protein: CASSFESTGELFF.

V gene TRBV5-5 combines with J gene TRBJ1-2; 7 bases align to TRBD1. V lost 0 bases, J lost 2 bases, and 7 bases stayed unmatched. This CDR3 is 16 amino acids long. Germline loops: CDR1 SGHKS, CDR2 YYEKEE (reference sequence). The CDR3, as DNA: TGTGCCAGCAGCTTGGGGGCGACAGGGAAAAACTATGGCTACACCTTC. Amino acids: CASSLGATGKNYGYTF.